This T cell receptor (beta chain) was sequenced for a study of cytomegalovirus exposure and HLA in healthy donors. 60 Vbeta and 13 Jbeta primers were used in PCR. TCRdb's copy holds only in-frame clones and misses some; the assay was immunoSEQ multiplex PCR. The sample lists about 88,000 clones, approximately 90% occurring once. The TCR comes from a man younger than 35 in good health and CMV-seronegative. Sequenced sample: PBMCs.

In DNA, the CDR3 is TGTGCCAGCAGCTTGAGGTATCGGAGAAGCGCAACTAATGAAAAACTGTTTTTT. Amino acid sequence: CASSLRYRRSATNEKLFF. V and J are TRBV13 and TRBJ1-4, with no clear D. V lost 3 bases, J lost 0 bases, and 17 bases lay in between. Germline lookup yields CDR1 PRHDT and CDR2 FYEKMQ (reference sequence). This CDR3 is built from 18 residues.